The sample holds one count of the clone carrying this T cell receptor beta chain. Its specificity is unknown. Its ends do not fully match the called genes, so a read error is possible. Germline CDR1 is MNHEY and CDR2 is SVGAGI. This CDR3 comprises 13 residues. This sample is drawn from a study of T cell responses to AZD1222 COVID-19 vaccine. The study's findings and limits: There were repertoire samples only from the period after the peak T cell response. Nearly half of spike-specific TCRs reportedly go after variant regions that carry no mutations. With two AZD1222 doses given, Spike-specific TCR breadth and depth both rose.

Profiled with immunoSEQ multiplex PCR; TCRdb holds only in-frame clones, not every one. The repertoire holds more than 95,000 clones, around 89% seen once, with just under 7.5% in the top ten. The clonotype originates from an adult in good health. The rearrangement joins TRBV6-5 to TRBJ2-2, with D unresolved. The specimen comprised peripheral blood, sampled on day 0 of AZD1222 vaccination. The CDR3 region is CASSSPNTGELFF. For the CDR3, the DNA is TGTGCCAGTAGTTCCCCGAACACCGGGGAGCTGTTTTTT.